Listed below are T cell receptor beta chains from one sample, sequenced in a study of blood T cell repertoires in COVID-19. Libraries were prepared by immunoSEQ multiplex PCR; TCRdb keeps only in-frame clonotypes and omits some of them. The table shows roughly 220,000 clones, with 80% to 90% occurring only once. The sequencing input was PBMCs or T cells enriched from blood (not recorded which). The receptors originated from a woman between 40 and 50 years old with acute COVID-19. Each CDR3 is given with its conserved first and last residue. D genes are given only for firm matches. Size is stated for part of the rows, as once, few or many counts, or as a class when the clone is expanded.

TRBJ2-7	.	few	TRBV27	TGTGCCAGCATGTCCCATATAGGTGGGGCCTCCTACGAGCAGTACTTC	CASMSHIGGASYEQYF
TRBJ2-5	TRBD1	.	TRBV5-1	TGCGCCAGCACCCTCGGGACAGGGAAGGGGGTAGAGACCCAGTACTTC	CASTLGTGKGVETQYF
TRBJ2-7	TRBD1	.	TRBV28	TGTGCCAGCAGGGGGTCCGGGACAGGAGCCTACGAGCAGTACTTC	CASRGSGTGAYEQYF
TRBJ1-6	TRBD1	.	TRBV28	TGTGCCAGTAGCTCAGGGACAGCCCAAAGGCCCCTCCACTTT	CASSSGTAQRPLHF
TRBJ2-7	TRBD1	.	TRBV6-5	TGTGCCAGCAGCCTAGACAGGGGCTACGAGCAGTACTTC	CASSLDRGYEQYF
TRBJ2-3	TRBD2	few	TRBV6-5	TGTGCCAGCAGTACTAGCGGGAGCACAGATACGCAGTATTTT	CASSTSGSTDTQYF
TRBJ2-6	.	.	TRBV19	TGTGCCAGTAGTTCAGGGACAGGGGCCAACGTCCTGACTTTC	CASSSGTGANVLTF
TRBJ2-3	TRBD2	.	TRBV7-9	TGTGCCAGCAGCTACGGACTAGCGGGAGTGCCAGATACGCAGTATTTT	CASSYGLAGVPDTQYF
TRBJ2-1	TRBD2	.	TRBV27	TGTGCCAGCAGTTTATGGCCAAGCGGGAGAAGGGCCAATGAGCAGTTCTTC	CASSLWPSGRRANEQFF
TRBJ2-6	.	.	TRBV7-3	TGTGCCAGCAGCTTACGTCCTGGGGCCAACGTCCTGACTTTC	CASSLRPGANVLTF
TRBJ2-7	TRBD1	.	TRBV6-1	TGTGCCAGCAGTGAAGGGACAGGGGGCGCCTACGAGCAGTACTTC	CASSEGTGGAYEQYF
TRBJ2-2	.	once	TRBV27	TGTGCCAGCAGTTTTTGGCGGGGTGGGGCCCCCGGGGAGCTGTTTTTT	CASSFWRGGAPGELFF
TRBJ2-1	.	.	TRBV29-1	TGCAGCGCTGACCCGGGACTTTCTTACAATGAGCAGTTCTTC	CSADPGLSYNEQFF
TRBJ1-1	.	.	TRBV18	TGTGCCAGCTCACCTGGACAGCAGAACACTGAAGCTTTCTTT	CASSPGQQNTEAFF
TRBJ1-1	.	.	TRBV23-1	TGCGCCAGCAGTCCGCCGACACGGCCGAACACTGAAGCTTTCTTT	CASSPPTRPNTEAFF
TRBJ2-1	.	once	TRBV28	TGTGCCAGCGGAGGTGGACGGGTCTCCTACAATGAGCAGTTCTTC	CASGGGRVSYNEQFF
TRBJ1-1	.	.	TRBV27	TGTGCCAGCAGAAAACAGGGCTGGAACACTGAAGCTTTCTTT	CASRKQGWNTEAFF
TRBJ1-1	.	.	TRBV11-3	TGTGCCAGCAGCCCCCGCACTGGTGACACTGAAGCTTTCTTT	CASSPRTGDTEAFF
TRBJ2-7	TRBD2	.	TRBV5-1	TGCGCCAGCAGCTCCCAGCGGGAGGGCCCTCGGCGCGAGCAGTACTTC	CASSSQREGPRREQYF
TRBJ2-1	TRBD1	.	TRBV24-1	TGTGCCACCAGTGATCAGGGGGCATCCTACAATGAGCAGTTCTTC	CATSDQGASYNEQFF
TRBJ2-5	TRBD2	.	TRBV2	TGTGCCAGAAATCCCACTAGCGGGAGCGAGACCCAGTACTTC	CARNPTSGSETQYF
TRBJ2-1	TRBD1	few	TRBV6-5	TGTGCCAGCAGTCACAGGGGGCTCCGACCGACGGAGCAGTTCTTC	CASSHRGLRPTEQFF
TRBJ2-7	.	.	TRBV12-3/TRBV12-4	TGTGCCAGCAGTTTATCCCCATCCTACGAGCAGTACTTC	CASSLSPSYEQYF
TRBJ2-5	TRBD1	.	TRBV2	TGTGCCACGGGACAGATTCAAGAGACCCAGTACTTC	CATGQIQETQYF
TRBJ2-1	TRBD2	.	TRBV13	TGTGCCAGCAGCTTAGGGCTCGGCGGGAGGGGGTTCTTC	CASSLGLGGRGFF
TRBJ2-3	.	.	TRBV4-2	TGTGCCAGCAGCCCCCTGGGGGCAGGTGGCACAGATACGCAGTATTTT	CASSPLGAGGTDTQYF
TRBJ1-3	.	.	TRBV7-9	TGTGCCAGCAGCTTAGAGGGACTAAGCTCTGGAAACACCATATATTTT	CASSLEGLSSGNTIYF
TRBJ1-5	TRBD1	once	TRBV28	TGTGCCAGCAGTACGGGACAGGGGGTTCAGCCCCAGCATTTT	CASSTGQGVQPQHF
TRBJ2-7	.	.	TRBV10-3	TGTGCCATCGGACAGTACGAGCAGTACTTC	CAIGQYEQYF
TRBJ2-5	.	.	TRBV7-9	TGTGCCAGCAGCTTAGCTGGGCAGGTCGCAATGACCCAGTACTTC	CASSLAGQVAMTQYF
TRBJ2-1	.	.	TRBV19	TGTGCCAGTAGTATAACAGGGAGAACGGACAATGAGCAGTTCTTC	CASSITGRTDNEQFF
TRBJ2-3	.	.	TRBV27	TGTGCCAGCAGTTTACCCGCGTCAGATACGCAGTATTTT	CASSLPASDTQYF
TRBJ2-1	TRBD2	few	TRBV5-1	TGCGCCAGCAGCCTCCTAGCGGGAGGGAACAATGAGCAGTTCTTC	CASSLLAGGNNEQFF
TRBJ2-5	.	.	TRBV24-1	TGTGCCACCAGCGCAATTTTGCCGGGACAAAGGTACCAAGAGACCCAGTACTTC	CATSAILPGQRYQETQYF
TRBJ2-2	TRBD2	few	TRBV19	TGTGCCAGTCTCGGTTGGGGGACTAGCACCGGGGAGCTGTTTTTT	CASLGWGTSTGELFF
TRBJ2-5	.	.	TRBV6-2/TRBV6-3	TGTGCCAGCAGTTACTCTTTAGCTCGAGAGACCCAGTACTTC	CASSYSLARETQYF
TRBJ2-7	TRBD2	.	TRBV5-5	TGTGCCAGCAACGATAATAGCGGGAGGGCCGAGCAGTACTTC	CASNDNSGRAEQYF
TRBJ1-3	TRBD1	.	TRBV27	TGTGCCAGCAGTCCTCAGACAGGGGGCTATGAAAACACCATATATTTT	CASSPQTGGYENTIYF
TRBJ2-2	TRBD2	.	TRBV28	TGTGCCAGCAGTACCAGCGGGACGAACACCGGGGAGCTGTTTTTT	CASSTSGTNTGELFF
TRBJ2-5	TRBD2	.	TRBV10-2	TGCGCCAGCAGCCTGGGGAGGACTAGCGGCCAAGAGACCCAGTACTTC	CASSLGRTSGQETQYF
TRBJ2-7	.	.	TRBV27	TGTGCCAGCAGTGTTGACACCCCCTACGAGCAGTACTTC	CASSVDTPYEQYF
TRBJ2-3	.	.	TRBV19	TGTGCCAGTACTAAAGGCCAGGGGCGCACAGATACGCAGTATTTT	CASTKGQGRTDTQYF
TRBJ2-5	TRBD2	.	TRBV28	TGTGCCAGCAGTGGTATCCCCCCGGGACTACCGTCGAAAGGGACCCAGTACTTC	CASSGIPPGLPSKGTQYF
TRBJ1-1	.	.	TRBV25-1	TGTGCCAGCAGTGAATTAAAGGACTCTCCTACGGGGAACACTGAAGCTTTCTTT	CASSELKDSPTGNTEAFF
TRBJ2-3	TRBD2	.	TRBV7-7	TGTGCCAGCAGCTTAGCCTCTAGCGGGAGCGATACGCAGTATTTT	CASSLASSGSDTQYF
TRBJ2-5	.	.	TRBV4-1	TGCGCCAGCAGCCAAGGAGGGGGGGGCAAAGAGACCCAGTACTTC	CASSQGGGGKETQYF
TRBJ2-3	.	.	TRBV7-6	TGTGCCAGCAGCTTACCTTCGGGTACGCAGTATTTT	CASSLPSGTQYF